The 21 T cell receptor beta chains reported below all come from one sample, sequenced in a study of early T cells in non-severe SARS-CoV-2 infection. TCRdb recomputed calls from the 5' RACE reads with MiXCR, one row per CDR3 protein. The repertoire holds about 60,000 distinct CDR3 sequences, 9.5% to 15% seen once, with roughly 3.4% in the top ten. The sequenced sample consisted of whole blood. These TCRs come from an adult who was a healthcare worker with PCR-confirmed SARS-CoV-2 infection or an uninfected control (not recorded which).

J is TRBJ2-5 and V is TRBV30; 14 bases agree with TRBD2. The CDR3 has 16 residues. After removal of 2 bases from V and 4 bases from J, the junction contained 6 bases not matched to a gene. Germline lookup yields CDR1 GTSNPN and CDR2 SVGIG (reference sequence). CDR3 in DNA: TGTGCCTGGAGTATGGGACTAGCGGGAGTGCGAGAGACCCAGTACTTC. This encodes CAWSMGLAGVRETQYF.

DNA of the CDR3: TGTGCCAGCAGCTTAGGGCCGGGGTTCAGTTCGTACAATGAGCAGTTCTTC. It encodes CASSLGPGFSSYNEQFF. The V call is TRBV7-6, the J call TRBJ2-1, with D tentatively TRBD2 (5 bases). The CDR3 runs 17 residues. The V and J ends lost 1 base and 4 bases respectively, with 17 bases between them. Looked up from germline, CDR1 is SGHVS and CDR2 is FNYEAQ.

The gene calls are TRBV28 and TRBJ2-6, with D uncertain. The CDR3 covers 18 residues. V dropped 4 bases and J dropped 0 bases, with 16 bases sitting between them. CDR1 MDHEN and CDR2 SYDVKM come from the germline V gene. The CDR3 coding sequence is TGTGCCAGCAGTTCCGGGCCGGGTGGGCTCTCTGGGGCCAACGTCCTGACTTTC. Protein product: CASSSGPGGLSGANVLTF. Full variable domain (outside the CDR3, taken from reference TRBV28 and TRBJ2-6): DVKVTQSSRYLVKRTGEKVFLECVQDMDHENMFWYRQDPGLGLRLIYFSYDVKMKEKGDIPEGYSVSREKKERFSLILESASTNQTSMYLCASSSGPGGLSGANVLTFGAGSRLTVL.

Only a few counts were recorded for this clonotype. The V call is TRBV5-4, the J call TRBJ1-4, with 8 bases identical to TRBD1. V was clipped by 3 bases and J by 8 bases; unmatched bases: 6. Germline CDR1 and CDR2: SGHNT and YYREEE (reference sequence). The CDR3 extends over 14 amino acids. In DNA form, the CDR3 reads TGTGCCAGCAGCTCGGACAGGGAGGCGGAAAAACTGTTTTTT. This gives the protein CASSSDREAEKLFF.

This clonotype was counted ten times or more. CDR3 nucleotide sequence: TGCAGTGCTAGAGGCACAGATACGCAGTATTTT. Translating gives CSARGTDTQYF. The chain links TRBV20-1 to TRBJ2-3; D gene unclear. V lost 1 base and J lost 1, with 0 bases in between. Per germline, CDR1 DFQATT and CDR2 SNEGSKA (reference sequence). CDR3 size: 11 residues.

This clonotype has more than one count but fewer than ten. The rearrangement links TRBV12-3 or TRBV12-4 to TRBJ2-3, with TRBD1 matching 11 bases. J lost 1 base, V lost 7 bases, and 7 bases had no gene match. The CDR3 has 16 amino acids. The CDR3 DNA sequence: TGTGCCAGCATTCCGACGGGACAGGGGGGCACAGATACGCAGTATTTT. It translates to CASIPTGQGGTDTQYF.

The chain joins TRBV18 to TRBJ2-3; D is unclear. From germline, CDR1 is KGHSH and CDR2 LQKENI. This CDR3 spans 13 amino acids. Trimming shortened V by 3 bases and J by 0 bases, and 4 bases separated the two germline ends. This CDR3 is CASSPLSTDTQYF. CDR3 DNA sequence: TGTGCCAGCTCACCCCTTAGCACAGATACGCAGTATTTT.

This clonotype turned up a few times. The chain has TRBV5-1 and TRBJ2-7; TRBD1 or TRBD2 may be the D gene (5 bases each). CDR3 length: 13 residues. V was pared by 3 bases and J by 4 bases, with 11 bases between. The germline V gene encodes CDR1 SGHRS and CDR2 YFSETQ. The CDR3 loop reads CASSWDGSYEQYF. The CDR3, as DNA: TGCGCCAGCAGCTGGGACGGTTCGTACGAGCAGTACTTC.

Ten or more counts support this clonotype. V gene TRBV10-3 combines with J gene TRBJ2-3; 10 positions match TRBD2. Germline V lookup: CDR1 ENHRY, CDR2 SYGVKD. V shed 8 bases and J 4 bases; nucleotides not matched to a gene: 9. This CDR3 is built from 15 residues. The CDR3 region has the DNA TGTGCCATCTCCTTGAGCGGGAGGGTGGCAGATACGCAGTATTTT. This translates into CAISLSGRVADTQYF.

The chain couples TRBV12-3 or TRBV12-4 to TRBJ2-1; 9 nucleotides match TRBD1. This CDR3 spans 13 amino acids. V trimming: 5 bases; J trimming: 6 bases; junction bases outside the gene matches: 2. The CDR3, as DNA: TGTGCCAGCAGTGCGGGACAGGGCAATGAGCAGTTCTTC. It yields the protein CASSAGQGNEQFF.

There are a few counts of this clonotype. The chain employs TRBV3-1 and TRBJ2-7; 13 positions agree with TRBD2. V shed 6 bases and J 6 bases; nucleotides not matched to a gene: 8. Germline-derived CDR1 and CDR2 are LGHDT and YNNKEL (reference sequence). The CDR3 runs 15 residues. The CDR3 bases are TGTGCCAGCAGTACTAGCGGGAGGGCCGCAGGCGAGCAGTACTTC. Translating it yields CASSTSGRAAGEQYF.

CDR3 nucleotide sequence: TGTGCCAGCAGCCGCGGAGCGGAAACCAGCACAGATACGCAGTATTTT. Translating gives CASSRGAETSTDTQYF. The chain uses TRBV28 and TRBJ2-3; TRBD2 is a possible D gene (5 bases). The germline V and J ends were trimmed by 6 bases and 0 bases, with 16 bases remaining between them. CDR1 and CDR2 from the germline V gene are MDHEN and SYDVKM. The CDR3 length is 16 residues.

This clonotype was detected ten times or more. V and J are TRBV28 and TRBJ2-3, with D tentatively TRBD2 (5 bases). Trimming left V 2 bases short and J 5 bases short, with 14 bases between. Germline CDR1 and CDR2: MDHEN and SYDVKM. The CDR3 covers 15 residues. The CDR3 is CASSLEGAVRDTQYF. In DNA form, the CDR3 reads TGTGCCAGCAGTTTAGAGGGCGCGGTAAGAGATACGCAGTATTTT.

Only a few counts were recorded for this clonotype. The genes are TRBV7-2 and TRBJ2-1; 7 bases match TRBD1. Germline V lookup: CDR1 SGHTA, CDR2 FQGNSA. Unmatched junction bases numbered 8, after V lost 5 bases and J lost 4 bases. CDR3 length: 15 amino acids. The CDR3 region has the DNA TGTGCCAGCAGCCCTCGGACAGGATCATACAATGAGCAGTTCTTC. Protein product: CASSPRTGSYNEQFF.

The rearrangement joins TRBV12-3 or TRBV12-4 to TRBJ2-1; D is uncertain. This CDR3 spans 14 amino acids. V was pared by 1 base and J by 8 bases, with 12 bases between. The DNA for the CDR3 is TGTGCCAGCAGTTTAGTACCCCCATCAGATGAGCAGTTCTTC. Translating it yields CASSLVPPSDEQFF.

The sample holds many counts of this clonotype. V usage is TRBV7-9 and J usage is TRBJ2-3; 10 nucleotides align to TRBD2. Germline V CDR1 and CDR2: SEHNR, FQNEAQ (reference sequence). Trimming took 3 bases from V and 1 from J; bases not matched to a gene: 10. This CDR3 is 18 amino acids long. Written as DNA, the CDR3 is TGTGCCAGCAGCTTGCCCCCTTCGAGCGGGAGGGGCACAGATACGCAGTATTTT. Its translation is CASSLPPSSGRGTDTQYF.

This clonotype was seen repeatedly, ten times or more. This chain joins TRBV27 and TRBJ1-6; D remains ambiguous. CDR1 MNHEY and CDR2 SMNVEV come from the germline V gene (reference sequence). The V end lost 7 bases, the J end lost 9 bases, and 19 bases lay between the germline ends. CDR3 length equals 15 residues. Here the CDR3 reads CASTLTLGSLSPLHF. The CDR3 nucleotides are TGTGCCAGCACCCTGACCCTCGGCTCGCTTTCACCCCTCCACTTT.

V usage is TRBV3-1 and J usage is TRBJ2-2; 8 bases agree with TRBD2. The junction had 12 bases not matched to a gene; V was cut back by 4 bases and J by 8 bases. CDR1 and CDR2 (germline): LGHDT, YNNKEL (reference sequence). The CDR3 totals 16 residues. CDR3 protein: CASSRGLAIRTGELFF. The CDR3 DNA follows: TGTGCCAGCAGCCGCGGACTAGCAATCCGAACGGGGGAGCTGTTTTTT.

This clonotype was seen at least ten times. The chain uses TRBV7-7 and TRBJ2-1; 8 bases are a match to TRBD1. Germline CDR1 SSHAT, CDR2 FNYEAQ (reference sequence). The V gene end was trimmed by 5 bases and the J gene end by 6 bases; junction bases not matched to a gene: 9. This CDR3 spans 15 amino acids. As DNA, the CDR3 is TGTGCCAGCAGCAGGGGATTAGGACAGGGCAATGAGCAGTTCTTC. Translation gives CASSRGLGQGNEQFF.

V and J are TRBV11-2 and TRBJ2-3, with TRBD2 matching over 13 bases. The CDR3 extends over 15 amino acids. V was clipped by 6 bases and J by 0 bases; unmatched bases: 0. Germline CDR1 is SGHAT and CDR2 is FQNNGV. The chain's CDR3 is CASRGLAGSTDTQYF. Written as DNA, the CDR3 is TGTGCCAGCAGGGGACTAGCGGGGAGCACAGATACGCAGTATTTT.

This clonotype was seen many times. The chain's CDR3 is CSARDPGPGDYEKLFF. CDR3 bases: TGCAGTGCTAGAGATCCTGGGCCGGGGGACTATGAAAAACTGTTTTTT. The rearrangement joins TRBV20-1 to TRBJ1-4; D is perhaps TRBD1 (5 bases). Trimming left V 0 bases short and J 6 bases short, with 17 bases between. The germline V gene encodes CDR1 DFQATT and CDR2 SNEGSKA (reference sequence). The CDR3 loop spans 16 amino acids.